The entry that follows covers one T cell receptor beta chain sequence. The data derive from a study of spatial heterogeneity in lung cancer. Individually, TCR cDNA molecules were each labelled with a unique molecular identifier. TCRdb reanalysed the 5' RACE reads using MiXCR and keeps one entry per CDR3 protein. The top ten clones hold roughly 41% of a sample with 90,000 to 95,000 distinct CDR3 sequences, less than 15% of them seen once. Germline V gene lookup returns CDR1 LGHNA and CDR2 YSLEER. J was trimmed by 4 bases and V by 0 bases; bases with no gene match: 7. This CDR3 is built from 17 residues. Time point denoted: sample taken at primary tumor resection.

This receptor was identified in a male donor with early-stage non-small cell lung cancer. The gene calls are TRBV4-3 and TRBJ1-5; 9 bases agree with TRBD1. Source: PBMCs, taken at surgery. As DNA, the CDR3 is TGCGCCAGCAGCCAAGATGTGGACAGGGGATGGAATCAGCCCCAGCATTTT. As protein: CASSQDVDRGWNQPQHF.